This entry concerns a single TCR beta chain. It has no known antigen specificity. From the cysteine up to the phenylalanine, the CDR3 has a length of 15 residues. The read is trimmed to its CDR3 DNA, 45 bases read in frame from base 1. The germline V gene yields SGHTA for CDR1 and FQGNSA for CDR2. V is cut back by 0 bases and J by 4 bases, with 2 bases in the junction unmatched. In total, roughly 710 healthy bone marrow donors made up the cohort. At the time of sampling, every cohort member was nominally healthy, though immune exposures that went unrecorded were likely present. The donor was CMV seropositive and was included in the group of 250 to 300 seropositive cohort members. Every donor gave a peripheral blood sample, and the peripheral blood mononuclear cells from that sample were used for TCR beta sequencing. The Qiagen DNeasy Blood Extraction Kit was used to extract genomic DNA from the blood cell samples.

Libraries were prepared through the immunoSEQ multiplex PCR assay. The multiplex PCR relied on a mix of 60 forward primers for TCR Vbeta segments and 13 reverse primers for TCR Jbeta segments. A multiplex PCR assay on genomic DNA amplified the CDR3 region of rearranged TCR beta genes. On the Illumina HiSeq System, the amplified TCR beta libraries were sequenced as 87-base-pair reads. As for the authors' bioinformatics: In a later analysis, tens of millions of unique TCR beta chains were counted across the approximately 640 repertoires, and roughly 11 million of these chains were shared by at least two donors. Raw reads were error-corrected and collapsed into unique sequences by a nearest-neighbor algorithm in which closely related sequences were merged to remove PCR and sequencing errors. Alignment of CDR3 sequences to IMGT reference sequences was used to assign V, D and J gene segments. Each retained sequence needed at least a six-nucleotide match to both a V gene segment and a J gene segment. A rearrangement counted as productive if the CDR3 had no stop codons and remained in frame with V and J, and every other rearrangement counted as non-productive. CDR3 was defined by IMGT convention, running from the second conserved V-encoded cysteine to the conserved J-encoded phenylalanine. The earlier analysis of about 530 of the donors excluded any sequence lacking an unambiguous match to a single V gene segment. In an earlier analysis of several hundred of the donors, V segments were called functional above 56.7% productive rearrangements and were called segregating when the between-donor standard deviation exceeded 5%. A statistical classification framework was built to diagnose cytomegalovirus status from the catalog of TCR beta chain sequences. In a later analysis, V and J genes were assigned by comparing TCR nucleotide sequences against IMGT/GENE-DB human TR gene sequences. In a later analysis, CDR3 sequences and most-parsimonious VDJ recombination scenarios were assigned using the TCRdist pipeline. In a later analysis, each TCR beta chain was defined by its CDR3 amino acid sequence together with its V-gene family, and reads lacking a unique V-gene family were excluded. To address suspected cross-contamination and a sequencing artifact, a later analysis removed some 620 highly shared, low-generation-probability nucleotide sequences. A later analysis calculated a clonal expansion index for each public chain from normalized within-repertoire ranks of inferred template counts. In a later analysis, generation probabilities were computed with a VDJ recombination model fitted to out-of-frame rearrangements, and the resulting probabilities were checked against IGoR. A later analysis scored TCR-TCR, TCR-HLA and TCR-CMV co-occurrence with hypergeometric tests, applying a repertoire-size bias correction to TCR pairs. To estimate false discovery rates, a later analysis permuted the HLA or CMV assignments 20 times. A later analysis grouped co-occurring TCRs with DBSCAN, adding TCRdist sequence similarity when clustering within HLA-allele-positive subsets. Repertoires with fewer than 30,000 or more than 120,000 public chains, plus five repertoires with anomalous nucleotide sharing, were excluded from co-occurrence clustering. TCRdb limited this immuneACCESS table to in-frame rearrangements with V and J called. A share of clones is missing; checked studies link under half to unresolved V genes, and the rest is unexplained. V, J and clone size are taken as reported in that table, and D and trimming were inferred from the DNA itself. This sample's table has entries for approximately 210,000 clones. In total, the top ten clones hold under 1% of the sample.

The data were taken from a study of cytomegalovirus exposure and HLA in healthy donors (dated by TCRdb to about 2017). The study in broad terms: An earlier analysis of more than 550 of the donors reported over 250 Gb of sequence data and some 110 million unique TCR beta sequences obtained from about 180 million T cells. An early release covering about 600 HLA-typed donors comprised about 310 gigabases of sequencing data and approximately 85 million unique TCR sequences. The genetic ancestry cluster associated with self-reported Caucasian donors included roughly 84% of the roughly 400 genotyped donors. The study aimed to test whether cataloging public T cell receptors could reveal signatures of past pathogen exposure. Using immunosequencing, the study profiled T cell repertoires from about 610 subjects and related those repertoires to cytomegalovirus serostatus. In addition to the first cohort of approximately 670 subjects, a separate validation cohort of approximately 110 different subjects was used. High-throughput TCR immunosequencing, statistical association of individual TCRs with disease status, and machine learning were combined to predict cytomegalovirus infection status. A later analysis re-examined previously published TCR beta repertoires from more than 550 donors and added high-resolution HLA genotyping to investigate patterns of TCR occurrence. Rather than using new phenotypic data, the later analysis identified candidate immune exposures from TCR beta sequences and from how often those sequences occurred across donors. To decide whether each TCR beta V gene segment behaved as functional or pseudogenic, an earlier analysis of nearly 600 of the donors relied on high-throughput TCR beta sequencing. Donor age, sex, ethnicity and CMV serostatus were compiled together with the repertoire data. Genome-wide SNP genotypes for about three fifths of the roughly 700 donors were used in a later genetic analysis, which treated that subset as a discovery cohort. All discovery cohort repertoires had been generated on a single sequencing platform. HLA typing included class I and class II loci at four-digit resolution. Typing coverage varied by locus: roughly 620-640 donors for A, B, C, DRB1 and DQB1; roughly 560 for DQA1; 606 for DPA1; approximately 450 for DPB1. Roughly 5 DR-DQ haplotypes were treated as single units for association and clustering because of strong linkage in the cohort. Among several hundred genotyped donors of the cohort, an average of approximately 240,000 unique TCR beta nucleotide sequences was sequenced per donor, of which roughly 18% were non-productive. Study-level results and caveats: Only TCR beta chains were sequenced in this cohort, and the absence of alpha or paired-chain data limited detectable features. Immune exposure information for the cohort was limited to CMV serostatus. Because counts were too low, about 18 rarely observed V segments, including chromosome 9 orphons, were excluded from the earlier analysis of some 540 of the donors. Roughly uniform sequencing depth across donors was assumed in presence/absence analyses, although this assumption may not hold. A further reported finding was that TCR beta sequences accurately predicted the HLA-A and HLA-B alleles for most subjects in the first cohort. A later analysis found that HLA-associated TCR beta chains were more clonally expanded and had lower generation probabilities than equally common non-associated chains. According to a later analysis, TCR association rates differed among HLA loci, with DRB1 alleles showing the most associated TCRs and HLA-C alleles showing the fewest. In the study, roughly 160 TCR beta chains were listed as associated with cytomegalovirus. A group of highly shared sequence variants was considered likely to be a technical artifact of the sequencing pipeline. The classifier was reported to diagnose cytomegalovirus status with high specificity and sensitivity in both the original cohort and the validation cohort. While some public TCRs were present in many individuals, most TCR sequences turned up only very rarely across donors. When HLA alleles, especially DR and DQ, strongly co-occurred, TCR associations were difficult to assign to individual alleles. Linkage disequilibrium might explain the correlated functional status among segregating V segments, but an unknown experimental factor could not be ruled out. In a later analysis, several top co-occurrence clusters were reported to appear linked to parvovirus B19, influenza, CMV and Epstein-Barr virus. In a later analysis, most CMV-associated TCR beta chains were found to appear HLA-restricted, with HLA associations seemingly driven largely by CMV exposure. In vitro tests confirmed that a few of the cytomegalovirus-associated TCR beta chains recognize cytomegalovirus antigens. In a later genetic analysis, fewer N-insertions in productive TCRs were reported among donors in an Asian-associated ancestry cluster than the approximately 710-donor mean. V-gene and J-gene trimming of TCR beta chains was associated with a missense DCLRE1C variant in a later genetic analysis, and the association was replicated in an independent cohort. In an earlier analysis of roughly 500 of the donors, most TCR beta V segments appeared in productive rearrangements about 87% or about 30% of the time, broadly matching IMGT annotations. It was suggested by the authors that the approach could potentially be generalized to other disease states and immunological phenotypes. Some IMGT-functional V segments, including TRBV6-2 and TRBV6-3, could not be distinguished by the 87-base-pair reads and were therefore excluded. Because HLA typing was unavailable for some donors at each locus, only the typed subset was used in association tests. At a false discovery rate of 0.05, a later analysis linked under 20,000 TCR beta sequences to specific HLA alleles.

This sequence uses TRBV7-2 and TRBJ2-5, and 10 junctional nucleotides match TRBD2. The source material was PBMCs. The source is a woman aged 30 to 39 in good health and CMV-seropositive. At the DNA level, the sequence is TGTGCCAGCAGCTTAGCTCGACTAGCGGGAGAGACCCAGTACTTC. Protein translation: CASSLARLAGETQYF.